The sequence of this TCR beta chain was determined in a study of blood T cell repertoires in COVID-19. Study at large: Donors in the United States, Italy and Spain gave samples during acute or convalescent COVID-19. Sample material is recorded as cDNA or gDNA derived from T cells, B-cell-depleted T cells, or PBMCs.

In the source study's methods: Counts of nucleated cells, estimated from reference gene primer amplification, were obtained. Only in-frame clones appear in the TCRdb table, and some are missing; sequencing was by immunoSEQ multiplex PCR. V and J calls and clone size are given by that table; D and trimming were obtained from the DNA. The table includes 250,000 to 350,000 clones, approximately 86% detected once. The length of the CDR3 is 13 residues. V was shortened by 6 bases and J by 5 bases, with 10 bases between the two germline ends. The germline gives CDR1 WNHNN, CDR2 SYGVQD (reference sequence). Enrolment of Seattle patients took place during active infection, and they were followed longitudinally.

The sequenced material came from peripheral blood. The gene calls are TRBV10-1 and TRBJ2-2; a weak D match, TRBD2 (6 bases). The source is a human donor with COVID-19, enrolled during active disease. The donor label of this sample is uncertain. The CDR3 DNA is TGCGCCAGCAGCTCAAGCGGGACCGGGGAGCTGTTTTTT. Protein product: CASSSSGTGELFF.